This T cell receptor beta chain was sequenced for a study of early T cells in non-severe SARS-CoV-2 infection. This CDR3 spans 20 amino acids. Germline-derived CDR1 and CDR2 are LGHNA and YNFKEQ. V lost 0 bases and J lost 0; bases outside the gene matches: 13. Individual cDNA molecules carried attached unique molecular identifiers. TCRdb re-called the 5' RACE reads through MiXCR, storing one row per CDR3 protein. The sample records tens of thousands of distinct CDR3 sequences, around 20% being singletons. The V and J genes are TRBV4-2 and TRBJ2-5, with 10 bases fitting TRBD2. This TCR came from an adult who was a healthcare worker with PCR-confirmed SARS-CoV-2 infection or an uninfected control (not recorded which). This specimen consisted of whole blood, obtained at baseline. CDR3 sequence: CASSQDLVASGGQYQETQYF. The CDR3 DNA reads TGTGCCAGCAGCCAAGATCTCGTGGCTAGCGGGGGACAGTACCAAGAGACCCAGTACTTC.